This T cell receptor (beta chain) was documented in a study of lymphopenia after photon versus proton radiotherapy. Study-wide results and limits: Relative stability marked proton patients; photon patients lost diversity and naive cells. After lymphocyte nadir, photon-treated repertoires showed oligoclonal expansion, especially CD8+ Temra. Authors raise, but do not show, better survival with proton therapy.

Sequencing used immunoSEQ multiplex PCR; TCRdb keeps in-frame clones, though not all of them. This table has tens of thousands of clones, roughly 82% appearing once. Note on this clone: Its specificity is not known.

The CDR3 is 16 residues long. V shed 1 base, J shed 5 bases, and the junction held 9 bases outside the gene matches. CDR1 is GTSNPN and CDR2 is SVGIG in the germline V gene (reference sequence). The source is a woman aged 70-85 years with pancreatic cancer. The sequencing used peripheral blood, collected from a patient treated with proton-based radiotherapy. The chain couples TRBV30 to TRBJ2-3, with TRBD2 matching 10 bases. CDR3 residues: CAWSAPLAGVGDTQYF. The CDR3 nucleotides read TGTGCCTGGAGTGCTCCTCTAGCGGGAGTTGGAGATACGCAGTATTTT.